The following is a T cell receptor beta chain sequence with its context. The antigen this receptor binds is unknown. Base qualities are missing; no much larger clone stands one base away. Trimming at the junction amounts to 4 bases on V and 4 bases on J, and the germline ends lie 16 bases apart. The CDR3 contains 15 residues, cysteine and phenylalanine counted. The DNA shown is the 45-base CDR3, in frame from base 1. From the germline V gene (reference sequence), CDR1 is MNHEY and CDR2 is SMNVEV. The source of the sample is a study of T cell responses to AZD1222 COVID-19 vaccine (dated by TCRdb to 2020 to 2023). In the study overall: A total of roughly 240 trial participants underwent TCR sequencing, of whom 207 received two doses of AZD1222 and around 26 received two doses of the MenACWY control vaccine. Trial participants were enrolled by age into subgroups of 18-55, 56-69 and 70-plus years, and about 150, 27 and 61 TCR-sequenced participants, respectively, were included in these subgroups. What the research found in general, with its limitations: Because no day 14 peak-response samples were available, repertoires were characterized only after the peak T cell response. The vaccine-associated CD4 TCRs covered the entire spike protein, and the dominant responses fell in regions 160-218 and 743-854. Epitopes outside the regions mutated in the B.1.351 and B.1.1.7 variants were reportedly recognized by nearly half of the unique spike-specific TCRs. Most participants were white British and females outnumbered males, and the authors suggested that clonal diversity may have been underestimated. Conclusions about previously exposed vaccinees were limited because only a handful of AZD1222 recipients were SARS-CoV-2 seropositive at baseline. After two AZD1222 doses, both the breadth and the depth of spike-specific TCRs were significantly higher than at day 0 and than in MenACWY recipients. In the small 56-69-year group, the increase in depth fell short of significance, most likely because of low power.

This specimen's time point label, interpreted: about 28 days (+/-7) after the second vaccine dose. AZD1222 recipients given second doses at about 4 weeks or at about 12 weeks were pooled, since spike-specific TCR depth and breadth were not found to differ between the two schedules. Samples from vaccinated people were obtained from the UK trials COV001 and COV002, which included a single-blind randomized controlled phase 2/3 trial of AZD1222 (ChAdOx1 nCoV-19) in healthy adults. For TCRbeta chain sequencing, PBMC samples from trial participants were taken at day 0 and at day 28 after the second dose. The CDR3 regions of human TCRbeta chains were subjected to immunosequencing. As for how the authors treated the data: Repertoire TCRs were matched against a reference library of SARS-CoV-2-specific TCRs generated with the MIRA antigen-specificity platform. Breadth was defined as the fraction of unique TCRs that were SARS-CoV-2-associated. Depth was defined as the fraction of total T cells that were SARS-CoV-2-associated. Each spike-specific TCR was assigned to its reactive spike region and to a CD4 or CD8 class using the MIRA data. Log10-transformed breadth and depth values were compared by one-way ANOVA with Sidak's multiple comparisons tests. Entries here come from immuneACCESS through TCRdb and include only in-frame sequences with V and J called. Some clones fail to appear in such tables; in the studies checked, an unresolved V gene covers under half of the shortfall, and the cause of the remainder is unknown. The V and J calls and clone size are taken from that table; D and trimming were inferred from the DNA. The sample table contains over 75,000 clones; only one count was recorded for over 75% of them. About 3.4% of the sample is taken by the ten largest.

The receptor's source is an adult who received the AZD1222 COVID-19 vaccine. The sequenced sample was peripheral blood, obtained 28 days after the second AZD1222 dose. The sequence links TRBV27 to TRBJ1-1; 5 matching bases give a weak D call of TRBD1. The DNA sequence reads TGTGCCAGCAGTTCCTTTGTGGCCGGGGGCACTGAAGCTTTCTTT. This yields the protein CASSSFVAGGTEAFF.